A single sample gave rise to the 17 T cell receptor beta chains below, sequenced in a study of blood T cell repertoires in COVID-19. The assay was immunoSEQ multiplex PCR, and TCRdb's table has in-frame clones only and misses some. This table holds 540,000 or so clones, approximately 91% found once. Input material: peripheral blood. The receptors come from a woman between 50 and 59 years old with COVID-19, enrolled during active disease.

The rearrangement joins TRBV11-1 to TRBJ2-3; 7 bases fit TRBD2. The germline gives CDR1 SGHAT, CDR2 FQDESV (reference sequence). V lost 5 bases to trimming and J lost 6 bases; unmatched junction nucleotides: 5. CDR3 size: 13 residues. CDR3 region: CASSGRGWDTQYF. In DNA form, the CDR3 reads TGTGCCAGCAGCGGGAGGGGATGGGATACGCAGTATTTT.

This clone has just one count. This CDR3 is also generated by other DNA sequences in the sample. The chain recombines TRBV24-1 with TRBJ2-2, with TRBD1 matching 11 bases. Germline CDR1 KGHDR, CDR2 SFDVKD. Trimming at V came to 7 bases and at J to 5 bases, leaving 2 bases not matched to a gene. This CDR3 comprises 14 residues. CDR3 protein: CATSGTGGTGELFF. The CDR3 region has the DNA TGTGCCACCAGCGGGACAGGGGGAACCGGGGAGCTGTTTTTT.

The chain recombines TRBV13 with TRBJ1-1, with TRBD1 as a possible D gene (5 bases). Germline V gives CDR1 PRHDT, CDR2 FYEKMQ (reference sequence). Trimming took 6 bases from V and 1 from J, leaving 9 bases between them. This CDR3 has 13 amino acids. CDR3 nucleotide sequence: TGTGCCAGCAGAAGGGGTCGGAACACTGAAGCTTTCTTT. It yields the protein CASRRGRNTEAFF.

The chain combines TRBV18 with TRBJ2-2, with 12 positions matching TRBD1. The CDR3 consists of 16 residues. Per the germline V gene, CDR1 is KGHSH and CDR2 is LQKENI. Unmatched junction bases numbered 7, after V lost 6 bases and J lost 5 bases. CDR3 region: CASSPGTGGETGELFF. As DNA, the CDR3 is TGTGCCAGCTCCCCCGGGACAGGGGGCGAAACCGGGGAGCTGTTTTTT.

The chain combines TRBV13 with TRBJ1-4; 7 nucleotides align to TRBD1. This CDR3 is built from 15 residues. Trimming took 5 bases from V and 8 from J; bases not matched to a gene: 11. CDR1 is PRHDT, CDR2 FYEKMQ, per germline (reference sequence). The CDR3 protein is CASSRRDRAYEKLFF. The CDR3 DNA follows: TGTGCCAGCAGCCGAAGAGACAGGGCATACGAAAAACTGTTTTTT.

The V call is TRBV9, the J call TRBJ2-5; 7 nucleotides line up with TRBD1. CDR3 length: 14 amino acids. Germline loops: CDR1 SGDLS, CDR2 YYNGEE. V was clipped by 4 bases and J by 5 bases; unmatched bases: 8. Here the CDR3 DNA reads TGTGCCAGCAGCTCCACAGGGGAACGGGAGACCCAGTACTTC. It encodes CASSSTGERETQYF.

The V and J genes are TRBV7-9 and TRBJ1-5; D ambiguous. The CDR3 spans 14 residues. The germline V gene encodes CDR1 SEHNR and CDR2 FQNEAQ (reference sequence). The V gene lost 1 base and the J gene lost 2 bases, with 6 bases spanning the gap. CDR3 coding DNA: TGTGCCAGCAGCTTAGGTAATCGCAATCAGCCCCAGCATTTT. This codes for CASSLGNRNQPQHF.

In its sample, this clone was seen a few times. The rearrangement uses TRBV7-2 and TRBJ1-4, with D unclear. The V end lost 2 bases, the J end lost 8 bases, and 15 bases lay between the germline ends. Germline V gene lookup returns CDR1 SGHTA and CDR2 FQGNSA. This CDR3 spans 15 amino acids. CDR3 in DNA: TGTGCCAGCAGCTTACTTGACTACGGAAGCGAAAAACTGTTTTTT. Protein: CASSLLDYGSEKLFF.

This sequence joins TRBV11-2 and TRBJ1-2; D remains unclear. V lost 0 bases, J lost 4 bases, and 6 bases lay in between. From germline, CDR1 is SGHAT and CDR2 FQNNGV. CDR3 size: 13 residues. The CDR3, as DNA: TGTGCCAGCAGCTTAGATCTCGGCTATGGCTACACCTTC. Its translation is CASSLDLGYGYTF.

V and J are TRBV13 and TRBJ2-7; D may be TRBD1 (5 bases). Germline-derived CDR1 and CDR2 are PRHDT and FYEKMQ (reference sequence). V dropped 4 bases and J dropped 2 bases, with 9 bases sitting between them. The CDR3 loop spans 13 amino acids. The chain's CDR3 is CASSSGHPYEQYF. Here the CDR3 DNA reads TGTGCCAGCAGCTCCGGACACCCCTACGAGCAGTACTTC. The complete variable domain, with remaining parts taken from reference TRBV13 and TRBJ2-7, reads AAGVIQSPRHLIKEKRETATLKCYPIPRHDTVYWYQQGPGQDPQFLISFYEKMQSDKGSIPDRFSAQQFSDYHSELNMSSLELGDSALYFCASSSGHPYEQYFGPGTRLTVT.

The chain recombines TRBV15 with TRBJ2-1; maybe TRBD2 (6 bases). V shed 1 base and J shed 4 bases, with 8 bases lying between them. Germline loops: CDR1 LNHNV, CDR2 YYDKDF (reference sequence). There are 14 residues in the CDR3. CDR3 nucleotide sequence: TGTGCCACCAGCAGAGTCGGGGGATACAATGAGCAGTTCTTC. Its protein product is CATSRVGGYNEQFF. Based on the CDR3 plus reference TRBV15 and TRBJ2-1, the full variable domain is DAMVIQNPRYQVTQFGKPVTLSCSQTLNHNVMYWYQQKSSQAPKLLFHYYDKDFNNEADTPDNFQSRRPNTSFCFLDIRSPGLGDTAMYLCATSRVGGYNEQFFGPGTRLTVL.

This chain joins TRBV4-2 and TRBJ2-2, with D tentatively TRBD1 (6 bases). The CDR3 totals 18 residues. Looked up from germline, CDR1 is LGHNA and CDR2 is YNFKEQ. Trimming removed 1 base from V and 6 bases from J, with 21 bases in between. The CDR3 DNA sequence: TGTGCCAGCAGCCAAGGTTACCCCGCTTGGGGGCGCCCCGGGGAGCTGTTTTTT. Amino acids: CASSQGYPAWGRPGELFF.

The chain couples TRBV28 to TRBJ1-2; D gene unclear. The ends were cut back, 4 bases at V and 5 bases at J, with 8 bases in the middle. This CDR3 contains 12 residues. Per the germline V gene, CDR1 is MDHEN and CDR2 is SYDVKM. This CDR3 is CASSSPRYGYTF. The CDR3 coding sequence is TGTGCCAGCAGTTCCCCTCGGTATGGCTACACCTTC.

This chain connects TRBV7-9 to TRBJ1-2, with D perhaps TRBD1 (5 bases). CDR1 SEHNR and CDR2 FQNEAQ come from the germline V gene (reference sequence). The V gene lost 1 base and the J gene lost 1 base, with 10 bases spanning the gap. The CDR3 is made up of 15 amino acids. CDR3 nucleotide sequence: TGTGCCAGCAGCTTAGAAGGGGCGAGTAACTATGGCTACACCTTC. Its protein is CASSLEGASNYGYTF.

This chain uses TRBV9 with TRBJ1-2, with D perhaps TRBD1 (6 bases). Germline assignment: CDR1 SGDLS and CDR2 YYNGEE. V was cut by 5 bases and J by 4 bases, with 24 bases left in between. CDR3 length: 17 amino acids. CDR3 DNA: TGTGCCAGCAGAGGTTACAGGGACGAGGCGCGTAGCTATGGCTACACCTTC. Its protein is CASRGYRDEARSYGYTF.

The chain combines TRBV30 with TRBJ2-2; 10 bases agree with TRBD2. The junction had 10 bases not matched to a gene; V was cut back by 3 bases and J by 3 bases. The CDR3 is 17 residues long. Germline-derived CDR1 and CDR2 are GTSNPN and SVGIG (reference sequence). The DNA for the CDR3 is TGTGCCTGGAGACGTGGCCTAGCGGGGGCCCACACCGGGGAGCTGTTTTTT. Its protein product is CAWRRGLAGAHTGELFF.

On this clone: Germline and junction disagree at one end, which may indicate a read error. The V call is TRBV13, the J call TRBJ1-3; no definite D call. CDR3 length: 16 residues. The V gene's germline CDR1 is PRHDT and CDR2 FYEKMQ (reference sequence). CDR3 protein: CASSLGPLYSGNTIYF. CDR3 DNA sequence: TGTGCCAGCAGCCTAGGCCCCCTTTATTCTGGAAACACCATATATTTT.